Below are 29 T cell receptor beta chains sequenced from a single sample in a study of T cell clonality in common variable immunodeficiency. Regarding the study as a whole: Fewer deletions and N-nucleotide insertions were reportedly seen in common variable immunodeficiency TCR beta sequences.

Sequenced by immunoSEQ multiplex PCR; TCRdb stores in-frame clones only, minus some. In total the sample includes 21,000 or so clones, none of them seen once. Antigens of these TCRs are unknown. The material sequenced was peripheral blood mononuclear cells. The receptors stem from a human donor with common variable immunodeficiency.

This clone was recorded a few times. Sequencing ends 3 residues short of the CDR3 end; the germline J gene provides the rest. The chain recombines TRBV19 with TRBJ1-6; D remains ambiguous. The length of the CDR3 is 12 residues. Trimming stripped 7 bases from V and 5 bases from J, with 6 bases between. The germline CDR1 and CDR2 sequences are LNHDA and SQIVND (reference sequence). The CDR3 is CASKLNNSPLHF. Incomplete CDR3 DNA: TGTGCCAGTAAACTGAATAATTCACCC.

This clone turned up a few times. The CDR3 bases that were read are TGCAGTGCTAGAGGGCTAGCGGGGGGCTGGGATGAG. Its translation: CSARGLAGGWDE. The full CDR3 is CSARGLAGGWDEQFF. The rearrangement joins TRBV20-1 to TRBJ2-1; 11 bases fit TRBD2. The DNA ends 3 residues before the CDR3 does, and the rest of the CDR3 is filled in from the germline J gene. Germline lookup yields CDR1 DFQATT and CDR2 SNEGSKA (reference sequence). J gave up 8 bases and V 1 base, and 7 bases lay outside the gene matches. The CDR3 runs to 15 residues.

This clone was counted at least ten times. Read data end 3 residues before the CDR3 end; the end is taken from the germline J gene. This chain joins TRBV5-4 and TRBJ1-5, with D possibly TRBD1 on 5 matching bases. The CDR3 sequence is 14 residues long. Germline-derived CDR1 and CDR2 are SGHNT and YYREEE (reference sequence). The germline V and J ends were trimmed by 3 bases and 4 bases, with 11 bases remaining between them. CDR3 sequence reads: CASSSREDNQPQHF. The CDR3 bases that were read are TGTGCCAGCAGCTCCAGGGAGGATAATCAGCCC.

This clone was counted many times. Here the CDR3 reads CSVETGTGGNEQYF. CDR3 bases read: TGCAGCGTTGAAACCGGGACAGGGGGCAACGAG. The chain carries TRBV29-1 and TRBJ2-7; 12 bases map to TRBD1. Read data end 3 residues before the CDR3 end; the end is taken from the germline J gene. V trimming: 2 bases; J trimming: 5 bases; junction bases outside the gene matches: 4. In germline, CDR1 is SQVTM, CDR2 ANQGSEA. This CDR3 is built from 14 residues.

Worth noting for this clone: Sequencing ends 3 residues short of the CDR3 end; the germline J gene provides the rest. This chain connects TRBV10-2 to TRBJ1-5, with D possibly matching TRBD1 (6 bases). The CDR3 is made up of 14 amino acids. V was shortened by 3 bases and J by 7 bases, with 13 bases between the two germline ends. Germline CDR1 and CDR2: WSHSY and SAAADI. The DNA read from the CDR3 is TGCGCCAGCAGTGATCCGGACAGCGGACAGCCC. It encodes CASSDPDSGQP. The CDR3 in full is CASSDPDSGQPQHF.

This clone was counted many times. The CDR3 end lies 3 residues beyond the end of the read and is filled in from the germline J gene. The V and J genes are TRBV7-9 and TRBJ1-4, with TRBD1 matching 8 bases. CDR1 is SEHNR, CDR2 FQNEAQ, per germline (reference sequence). The CDR3 loop spans 14 amino acids. Unmatched junction bases numbered 2, after V lost 3 bases and J lost 5 bases. CDR3 sequence: CASSFGTGNEKLFF. Incomplete CDR3 DNA: TGTGCCAGCAGCTTTGGGACAGGAAATGAAAAA.

This clone was counted at least ten times. The sequenced fragment ends 3 residues before the CDR3 boundary, so the rest is inferred from the germline J gene. The chain is built from TRBV7-2 and TRBJ2-3, with unresolved D. Trimming removed 5 bases from V and 1 base from J, with 7 bases in between. The CDR3 is 13 residues long. CDR1 is SGHTA and CDR2 is FQGNSA in the germline V gene. The CDR3 loop reads CASSQLGTDTQYF. CDR3 bases read: TGTGCCAGCAGCCAGCTAGGCACAGATACG.

This clone has ten or more counts. CDR3 residues: CASTKTGSYEQYF. The CDR3 DNA, read in part, is TGTGCCAGCACCAAGACGGGCTCCTACGAG. The rearrangement uses TRBV12-3 or TRBV12-4 and TRBJ2-7; D gene uncertain. The CDR3 end lies 3 residues beyond the end of the read and is filled in from the germline J gene. V lost 7 bases and J 0 bases, leaving 10 bases between the germline ends. This CDR3 spans 13 amino acids.

This clone was counted at least ten times. Read data end 3 residues before the CDR3 end; the end is taken from the germline J gene. The chain combines TRBV2 with TRBJ1-1; 8 positions match TRBD1. The CDR3 runs 13 residues. The germline gives CDR1 SNHLY, CDR2 FYNNEI. CDR3 bases read: TGTGCCAGCAGTGAAACTCGACAGGGGGAA. Its protein is CASSETRQGE. The full CDR3 protein reads CASSETRQGEAFF.

This clone was seen ten or more times. The missing CDR3 end, 3 residues past where the read stops, is filled in from the germline J gene. The chain is built from TRBV5-5 and TRBJ1-1, with D maybe TRBD1 (5 bases). The CDR3 extends over 14 amino acids. V was clipped by 4 bases and J by 1 base, with 11 bases between them. Germline CDR1 is SGHKS and CDR2 is YYEKEE (reference sequence). The CDR3 protein is CASSARQRNTEAFF. CDR3 bases read: TGTGCCAGCAGCGCACGACAGCGGAACACTGAA.

At least ten counts were recorded for this clone. The CDR3 loop is CASSDGGGASDTQYF. The sequenced part of the CDR3 DNA is TGTGCCAGCAGTGACGGCGGGGGGGCCTCAGATACG. The chain is built from TRBV6-4 and TRBJ2-3, with 9 positions matching TRBD2. The read terminates 3 residues before the CDR3 end, so the remaining end is supplied by the germline J gene. Germline V gene sequence: CDR1 MRHNA, CDR2 SNTAGT. The CDR3 covers 15 residues. V shed 2 bases and J 4 bases; nucleotides not matched to a gene: 4.

This clone came up many times. The CDR3 goes on 3 residues after the read ends, and that part is filled in from the germline J gene. This chain uses TRBV7-8 with TRBJ1-1; 9 bases match TRBD1. V shed 5 bases, J shed 6 bases, and the junction held 7 bases outside the gene matches. This CDR3 region has 14 residues. Per germline, CDR1 SGHVS and CDR2 FQNEAQ. The CDR3 sequence: CASSPNRGLAEAFF. The sequenced CDR3 bases are TGTGCCAGCAGCCCAAACAGGGGGCTCGCTGAA.

This clone is judged medium-sized. The sequenced fragment ends 3 residues before the CDR3 boundary, so the rest is inferred from the germline J gene. The V gene is TRBV19, the J gene TRBJ2-3; no definite D call. V was pared by 5 bases and J by 0 bases, with 6 bases between. Germline assignment: CDR1 LNHDA and CDR2 SQIVND (reference sequence). There are 13 residues in the CDR3. The sequenced CDR3 bases are TGTGCCAGTAGTCTCGTGAGCACAGATACG. It codes for CASSLVSTDT. The whole CDR3 region reads CASSLVSTDTQYF. The full variable domain, its missing parts supplied by reference TRBV19 and TRBJ2-3, is DGGITQSPKYLFRKEGQNVTLSCEQNLNHDAMYWYRQDPGQGLRLIYYSQIVNDFQKGDIAEGYSVSREKKESFPLTVTSAQKNPTAFYLCASSLVSTDTQYFGPGTRLTVL.

The table lists this clone with many counts. Sequencing ends 3 residues short of the CDR3 end; the germline J gene provides the rest. The chain employs TRBV7-6 and TRBJ1-3; weak D call: TRBD1 (5 bases). Germline assignment: CDR1 SGHVS and CDR2 FNYEAQ. V lost 3 bases and J lost 0, with 18 bases in between. CDR3 length: 18 amino acids. The DNA read from the CDR3 is TGTGCCAGCAGCTTCGAGATCCGGCGGGACTTCTCTGGAAACACC. Its protein is CASSFEIRRDFSGNT. The full CDR3 protein reads CASSFEIRRDFSGNTIYF. The full variable domain, its missing parts supplied by reference TRBV7-6 and TRBJ1-3, is GAGVSQSPRYKVTKRGQDVALRCDPISGHVSLYWYRQALGQGPEFLTYFNYEAQQDKSGLPNDRFSAERPEGSISTLTIQRTEQRDSAMYRCASSFEIRRDFSGNTIYFGEGSWLTVV.

In its sample, this clone was seen many times. The observed sequence ends 3 residues before the CDR3 terminus, with the missing tail filled in from the germline J gene. The gene calls are TRBV7-6 and TRBJ2-2; the D gene is possibly TRBD2 (5 bases). Trimming shortened V by 5 bases and J by 4 bases, and 17 bases separated the two germline ends. The germline CDR1 and CDR2 sequences are SGHVS and FNYEAQ. This CDR3 is 16 amino acids long. The CDR3 DNA, read in part, is TGTGCCAGCAGCGAATGGCCCCTCCGGGGCACCGGGGAG. This codes for CASSEWPLRGTGE. The entire CDR3 sequence reads CASSEWPLRGTGELFF.

This clone has a count of ten or more. The CDR3 end is not reached by the read, which stops 3 residues before it; the germline J gene fills it in. This chain uses TRBV19 with TRBJ2-2, with 12 bases that match TRBD2. Trimming at V came to 5 bases and at J to 2 bases, leaving 3 bases not matched to a gene. The CDR3 length is 16 residues. Germline CDR1 is LNHDA and CDR2 is SQIVND (reference sequence). CDR3 DNA (partial): TGTGCCAGTAGTGTGGGACTAGCGGGCAACACCGGGGAG. Translating gives CASSVGLAGNTGE. The CDR3 reads in full as CASSVGLAGNTGELFF.

In its sample, this clone was seen many times. The missing CDR3 end, 3 residues past where the read stops, is filled in from the germline J gene. The rearrangement uses TRBV6-2 or TRBV6-3 and TRBJ2-3; 9 bases agree with TRBD2. The CDR3 spans 17 residues. The germline V gene encodes CDR1 MNHEY and CDR2 SVGEGT. Trimming cost V 0 bases and J 5 bases; bases outside gene matches: 9. Here the CDR3 reads CASSYSVAGAFGDTQYF. CDR3 DNA (partial): TGTGCCAGCAGTTACTCCGTAGCGGGGGCCTTTGGAGATACG.

Many counts were recorded for this clone. From the germline J gene comes the end of the CDR3, since the read stops 3 residues before it. This sequence joins TRBV6-2 or TRBV6-3 and TRBJ1-6; TRBD1 is a possible D gene (5 bases). Germline V CDR1 and CDR2: MNHEY, SVGEGT. This CDR3 has 16 amino acids. Trimming removed 6 bases from V and 5 bases from J, with 17 bases in between. The CDR3: CASSLRGPRNNSPLHF. The DNA read from the CDR3 is TGTGCCAGCAGCCTTAGGGGCCCTCGCAATAATTCACCC.

There are many counts of this clone. The CDR3 is CASSLEGRPTDTQYF. The sequenced CDR3 bases are TGCGCCAGCAGCTTGGAGGGGAGACCCACAGATACG. The chain recombines TRBV5-1 with TRBJ2-3; perhaps D is TRBD1 or TRBD2 (5 bases each). The CDR3 end lies 3 residues beyond the end of the read and is filled in from the germline J gene. CDR1 and CDR2 from the germline V gene are SGHRS and YFSETQ. CDR3 size: 15 residues. Trimming removed 0 bases at V and 2 bases at J, with 10 bases between. Based on the CDR3 plus reference TRBV5-1 and TRBJ2-3, the full variable domain is KAGVTQTPRYLIKTRGQQVTLSCSPISGHRSVSWYQQTPGQGLQFLFEYFSETQRNKGNFPGRFSGRQFSNSRSEMNVSTLELGDSALYLCASSLEGRPTDTQYFGPGTRLTVL.

This clone occurred many times. The read halts 3 residues ahead of the CDR3 end, with the missing end drawn from the germline J gene. The rearrangement joins TRBV7-6 to TRBJ1-6; D gene ambiguous. Germline V gene data show CDR1 as SGHVS and CDR2 as FNYEAQ. Trimming removed 7 bases from V and 8 bases from J, with 18 bases in between. The CDR3 runs 15 residues. The sequenced part of the CDR3 DNA is TGTGCCAGCACCCTTAGCCCCTCTTCCGATTCACCC. Translated, it gives CASTLSPSSDSP. The complete CDR3 protein is CASTLSPSSDSPLHF.

This clone was recorded many times. The read halts 3 residues ahead of the CDR3 end, with the missing end drawn from the germline J gene. V gene TRBV19 combines with J gene TRBJ2-1, with D possibly being TRBD1 (6 bases). The CDR3 has 17 amino acids. Trimming removed 1 base from V and 0 bases from J, with 13 bases in between. Germline V gives CDR1 LNHDA, CDR2 SQIVND (reference sequence). CDR3 bases read: TGTGCCAGTAGTATAGGTGAAAGGGGGTCCTCCTACAATGAG. Protein product: CASSIGERGSSYNE. The whole CDR3 protein reads CASSIGERGSSYNEQFF. The full variable domain, rest sourced from reference TRBV19 and TRBJ2-1, is DGGITQSPKYLFRKEGQNVTLSCEQNLNHDAMYWYRQDPGQGLRLIYYSQIVNDFQKGDIAEGYSVSREKKESFPLTVTSAQKNPTAFYLCASSIGERGSSYNEQFFGPGTRLTVL.

In this sample, this clone turned up many times. The observed sequence ends 3 residues before the CDR3 terminus, with the missing tail filled in from the germline J gene. The chain uses TRBV14 and TRBJ2-3, with D unresolved. CDR3 size: 15 residues. The V gene's germline CDR1 is SGHDN and CDR2 FVKESK. V gave up 1 base and J gave up 0 bases, with 8 bases separating them. CDR3 sequence: CASSQGPSSTDTQYF. Incomplete CDR3 DNA: TGTGCCAGCAGCCAAGGGCCCTCTAGCACAGATACG.

At least ten counts were recorded for this clone. Sequencing ends 3 residues short of the CDR3 end; the germline J gene provides the rest. The rearrangement uses TRBV30 and TRBJ1-5; TRBD1 agrees at 9 bases. The CDR3 has 18 amino acids. Germline lookup yields CDR1 GTSNPN and CDR2 SVGIG (reference sequence). V shed 3 bases and J 4 bases; nucleotides not matched to a gene: 16. CDR3 region: CAWSSFGRTGVLNQPQHF. Partial CDR3 DNA: TGTGCCTGGAGCTCCTTCGGGCGGACAGGGGTTCTAAATCAGCCC.

This clone occurred many times. The read ends 3 residues before the CDR3 terminus; that terminus is restored from the germline J gene. The chain is built from TRBV11-2 and TRBJ1-1; 9 positions match TRBD1. Germline CDR1 is SGHAT and CDR2 is FQNNGV. The CDR3 extends over 14 amino acids. The ends lost 7 bases at V and 6 bases at J; junction bases unmatched: 9. The CDR3 bases that were read are TGTGCCAGCACCTCACAACAGGGGGCCCCTGAA. Its protein is CASTSQQGAPE. The whole CDR3 protein is CASTSQQGAPEAFF.

The table lists this clone with many counts. The read stops 3 residues short of the end of the CDR3; the missing end is completed from the germline J gene. This chain links TRBV6-2 or TRBV6-3 with TRBJ2-3; TRBD1 might be the D (6 bases). Germline lookup yields CDR1 MNHEY and CDR2 SVGEGT. This CDR3 contains 14 residues. With 2 bases removed from V and 4 bases from J, the gap between germline ends came to 10 bases. This CDR3 reads CASSYRRGADTQYF. CDR3 DNA (partial): TGTGCCAGCAGTTACCGCAGGGGCGCAGATACG.

This clone has a count of ten or more. At one of its ends the junction is not consistent with the germline gene, which may arise from a read error. The read gets to within 3 residues of the CDR3 end, and the germline J gene fills in the rest. The rearrangement joins TRBV7-7 to TRBJ2-3; no clear D gene. The CDR3 extends over 13 amino acids. Germline assignment: CDR1 SSHAT and CDR2 FNYEAQ (reference sequence). The CDR3 is CASSLEVTDTQYF. Incomplete CDR3 DNA: TGTGCTAGCAGCTTAGAGGTCACAGATACG.

Many counts were recorded for this clone. The sequenced fragment ends 3 residues before the CDR3 boundary, so the rest is inferred from the germline J gene. This chain links TRBV24-1 with TRBJ2-3, with TRBD2 identical over 15 bases. This CDR3 is built from 18 residues. V was clipped by 5 bases and J by 3 bases; unmatched bases: 8. Germline V gene data show CDR1 as KGHDR and CDR2 as SFDVKD. This chain's CDR3 is CATSARTSGGAGTDTQYF. The DNA read from the CDR3 is TGTGCCACCAGTGCTCGGACTAGCGGGGGGGCCGGGACAGATACG.

The DNA read from the CDR3 is TGTGCCAGCAGTCCACACCCTAGCGGGGTAGACTACGAG. Protein sequence: CASSPHPSGVDYE. The entire CDR3 protein reads CASSPHPSGVDYEQYF. The chain uses TRBV27 and TRBJ2-7; TRBD2 matches 9 bases. The CDR3 goes on 3 residues after the read ends, and that part is filled in from the germline J gene. The CDR3 is 16 amino acids. With V trimmed by 5 bases and J by 3 bases, 11 bases remained unmatched. CDR1 is MNHEY and CDR2 is SMNVEV in the germline V gene (reference sequence).

The sample holds many counts of this clone. The read stops 3 residues short of the end of the CDR3; the missing end is completed from the germline J gene. This chain links TRBV18 with TRBJ2-3; 9 bases map to TRBD2. CDR3 length: 16 residues. In germline, CDR1 is KGHSH, CDR2 LQKENI. J was trimmed by 1 base and V by 6 bases; bases with no gene match: 8. CDR3 residues: CASSSSQRGGTDTQYF. The part of the CDR3 DNA that was read is TGTGCCAGCTCCTCTAGCCAGCGGGGGGGCACAGATACG.